The entry below describes one T cell receptor (beta chain). Its antigen remains unidentified. No much larger clonotype is one base removed from it; base qualities were not supplied. This entry is derived from a study of fetal regulatory T cell absence and autoimmunity (TCRdb year 2017). Looking at the study overall: Exocrine pancreas autoimmunity was observed in the IPEX patients in the absence of clinical diabetes.

Sequences MNHEY (CDR1) and SVGAGI (CDR2) are obtained from the germline V gene. Spanning cysteine to phenylalanine, the CDR3 consists of 14 amino acids. Here the CDR3 DNA is all that survives: 42 bases in frame from base 1. V loses 6 bases, J loses 8 bases, and the germline ends lie 18 bases apart. TCRbeta CDR3 regions were amplified and barcoded by two-step multiplex PCR on the immunoSEQ human TCRbeta survey platform. Illumina instruments were used to sequence the libraries, and IgH from the same samples was sequenced in parallel. As for the original processing: To remove PCR and sequencing errors, raw reads were filtered against IMGT V, D, J definitions and grouped with a nearest-neighbor algorithm. A clone was defined by an identical nucleotide sequence, and differential abundance between tissues was tested with a Fisher exact test for each clone at a pFDR threshold of p<0.01. Clones with frequencies too low for statistical inference were excluded by a minimum inclusion filter of 10 in either sample. The immunoSEQ Analyzer was used for pairwise clonal comparisons, while IMGT tools were used to assess gene family usage. In its TCRdb copy, this immuneACCESS table keeps in-frame sequences only and misses some clones. Where compared with another copy, unresolved V genes explain less than half of these, and the others have no known cause. Clone size and V and J calls were adopted from that table, with D and trimming inferred from the DNA. Within this sample are about 95,000 clones, with roughly 70% of them counted one time only. The ten largest make up 2% of the sample.

General conclusions and limits of the study: The oligoclonal enrichment was taken as support for antigen-driven autoimmunity in the pancreas before birth in IPEX syndrome. TRB gene family usage was found to be broadly similar between cord blood and pancreas and to resemble published neonatal and adult repertoires. The TCR compartment showed significant oligoclonal enrichment in pancreas versus cord blood, with some top clones over 85-fold enriched.

Genomic DNA obtained from frozen pancreas tissue was processed for repertoire sequencing. The DNeasy Blood and Tissue Kit was used to extract about 1.9-3 ug of genomic DNA from either umbilical cord blood or frozen pancreas. The source material was pancreas tissue. The rearranged chain carries TRBV6-5 and TRBJ2-3; the D gene is possibly TRBD1, with 5 bases matching. This receptor was obtained from a male donor with IPEX syndrome. The sequenced DNA: TGTGCCAGCAGAGGGGCGGTTTCTCCAGGTACGCAGTATTTT. Translated, it gives CASRGAVSPGTQYF.